This TCR beta chain was profiled in a study of human T cells and chemical hapten exposure (dated by TCRdb to the early 2020s). For the study in its entirety: For sensitization, 2% DPC in acetone was applied to a roughly 2 cm by roughly 2 cm area of upper inner arm skin. Blood samples were taken from patients before sensitization (week 0) and then at 2, 6 and about 24 weeks after DPC sensitization. Nearly 30 alopecia patients provided blood for TCR sequencing at one to four time points (pre-sensitization, 2, 6 and 24 weeks). Patch tests used Finn chambers with 0.01% DPC on the upper back, scored after 6 days by International Contact Dermatitis Research Group standards. Peripheral blood TCR repertoire changes were tracked in vivo in alopecia patients during primary and secondary sensitization to the hapten diphenylcyclopropenone (DPC). The mostly female patient cohort included alopecia areata with under or over 50% scalp involvement, alopecia totalis and alopecia universalis. Throughout the approximately 22-week study period, patients were also given weekly therapeutic DPC doses on the scalp. Libraries were combined into a pool for sequencing, and differences in TCR yield between samples came mainly from small differences in library volumes within the pool. What the research found in general, with its limitations: Because every patient had alopecia, a presumed autoimmune disease, the patients' immune response might differ from that of healthy individuals. DPC sensitization did not change the number of TCRs with a frequency above 1 in 1000, and there was no evidence of changes in global repertoire structure. Repeated subsampling changed both the strength of the expansion versus patch-test correlation and the threshold at which the correlation became significant. Significantly more large CDR3 similarity clusters were formed by expanded TCRs than by pre-sensitization or healthy control sets, consistent with antigen-driven responses. A positive correlation was found between the number of PT1 expanded TCRs and patch test score, with significance reached at thresholds 8, 16 and 32 but not 4.

Trimming costs V 1 base and J 8 bases, and their ends lie 10 bases apart. The CDR3 has 13 amino acids, counting the end cysteine and phenylalanine. Only CDR3 DNA is held: 39 bases, read in frame from base 1. CDR1 is given as SGHDT and CDR2 as YYEEEE, both from the germline V gene. This clonotype has a handful of counts. Its antigen is not yet known. No much larger clone exists at a distance of one base, and base qualities are not known. Libraries were built with RACE. TCRdb lists the instrument as NextSeq 500. During library preparation, unique molecular identifiers were attached to individual cDNA molecules so that TCRs could be counted quantitatively and reproducibly. Both TCR alpha and TCR beta chains were sequenced from each blood RNA sample. The authors processed their data as follows. Samples had a median of about 96,000 TCRs, with a range from about 20,000 to 690,600. The Decombinator software suite was used to annotate V, J and CDR3 in the TCR reads. To make PS versus PT1 abundance plots, every sample was subsampled to the same number of TCRs (28,000). TCRs were defined as expanded if absent before sensitization and observed at least eight times at the 2-week time point. TCRdb's own reprocessing of the public reads used fastp at Q25 and MiXCR and kept productive beta chains. Identical CDR3 protein sequences are pooled into one entry, listed with their most common genes and DNA. TCRdb's processing, not the authors' own work, is the source of the V and J calls. The sample includes some 91,000 distinct CDR3 sequences, with roughly a quarter observed a single time. The biggest ten clones account for 10% of the sample.

Sample time point, as interpreted from the label and publication: patch test 3, about 24 weeks after DPC sensitization. The treatment or condition label of this sample denotes: therapeutic diphenylcyclopropenone sensitization with weekly scalp DPC. At every patch-test visit, the blood draw took place before the patch test was put on. Patients were considered eligible if aged 18 to 70, diagnosed with alopecia and deemed suitable for DPC therapy, and patients were excluded if pregnant. Total RNA was extracted from unfractionated whole blood collected in Tempus Blood RNA tubes. Sequencing was performed on whole blood, taken in connection with sensitization to the hapten diphenylcyclopropenone (DPC). The receptor chain draws on TRBV5-6 and TRBJ2-1; TRBD2 might be the D gene, on 6 matching bases. The clonotype originates from a man between 40 and 49 years old with alopecia areata. Some clones in this sample may be carry-over from other donors' samples. The CDR3 sequence is CASSLRREYEQFF. The nucleotide sequence reads TGTGCCAGCAGCTTGCGGAGGGAGTATGAGCAGTTCTTC.